This T cell receptor (beta chain) was obtained from a study of blood T cell repertoires in COVID-19. Original analysis: Cell counts per sample came from amplifying reference gene primers. Measured with immunoSEQ multiplex PCR; TCRdb has only the in-frame clones, and not every one. V, J and clone size were drawn from that table, and D and trimming were deduced from the DNA. The sample gives approximately 150,000 clones, approximately 88% of which show up once; over 9.5% is in the top ten. The CDR3 consists of 13 residues. Germline V lookup: CDR1 LGHDT, CDR2 YNNKEL (reference sequence). V shed 6 bases and J shed 8 bases, with 16 bases lying between them.

The rearrangement uses TRBV3-1 (or the pseudogene TRBV3-2) and TRBJ1-2; TRBD1 might be the D (6 bases). The sequencing sample was made of peripheral blood. This receptor was identified in a man aged 55 to 70 with active or convalescent COVID-19. CDR3: CASSPPGQYGYTF. The CDR3, as DNA: TGTGCCAGCAGTCCCCCGGGACAATACGGCTACACCTTC.